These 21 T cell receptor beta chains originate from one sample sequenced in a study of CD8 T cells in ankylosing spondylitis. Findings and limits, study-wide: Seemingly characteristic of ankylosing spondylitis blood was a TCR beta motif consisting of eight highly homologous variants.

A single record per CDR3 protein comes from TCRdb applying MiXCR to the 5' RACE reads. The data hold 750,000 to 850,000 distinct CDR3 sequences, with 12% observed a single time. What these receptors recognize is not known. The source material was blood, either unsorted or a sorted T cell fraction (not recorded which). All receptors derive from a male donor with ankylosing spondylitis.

The CDR3 DNA is TGTGCCAGCAGCCAAGCGGGACAGTCACACTATGGCTACACCTTC. Encoded protein: CASSQAGQSHYGYTF. The chain carries TRBV4-2 and TRBJ1-2; 7 bases are shared with TRBD1. Trimming took 1 base from V and 3 from J; bases not matched to a gene: 5. From germline, CDR1 is LGHNA and CDR2 YNFKEQ. The CDR3 consists of 15 residues.

The CDR3 region has the DNA TGTGCCAGCAGCTCAAGTAGGGGGCAGGTGGATGAAGCTTTCTTT. The encoded protein is CASSSSRGQVDEAFF. The chain couples TRBV6-1 to TRBJ1-1, with TRBD1 matching over 7 bases. The J segment lost 7 bases and the V segment lost 6 bases, leaving 14 bases of the junction unmatched. The CDR3 runs to 15 residues. The germline CDR1 and CDR2 sequences are MNHNS and SASEGT.

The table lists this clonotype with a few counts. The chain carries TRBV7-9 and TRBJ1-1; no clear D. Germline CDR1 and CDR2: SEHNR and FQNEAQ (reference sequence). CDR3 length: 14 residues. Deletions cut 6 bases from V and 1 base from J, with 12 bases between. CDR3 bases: TGTGCCAGCAGGGGAATTACTCCGAACACTGAAGCTTTCTTT. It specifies CASRGITPNTEAFF.

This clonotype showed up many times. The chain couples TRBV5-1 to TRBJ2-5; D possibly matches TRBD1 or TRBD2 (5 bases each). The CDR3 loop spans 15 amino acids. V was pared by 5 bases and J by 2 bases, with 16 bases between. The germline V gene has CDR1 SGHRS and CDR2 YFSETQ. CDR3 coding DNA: TGCGCCAGCAGTGGGGGTGGCGGAGTACAAGAGACCCAGTACTTC. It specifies CASSGGGGVQETQYF.

CDR3 residues: CASSSEGGLNNEQFF. The CDR3 DNA sequence: TGTGCCAGCAGCTCAGAAGGGGGCCTAAACAATGAGCAGTTCTTC. V is TRBV7-3 and J is TRBJ2-1, with 7 bases that match TRBD1. Germline CDR1 SGHTA, CDR2 FQGTGA. V lost 4 bases and J lost 5; bases outside the gene matches: 8. This CDR3 is 15 amino acids long.

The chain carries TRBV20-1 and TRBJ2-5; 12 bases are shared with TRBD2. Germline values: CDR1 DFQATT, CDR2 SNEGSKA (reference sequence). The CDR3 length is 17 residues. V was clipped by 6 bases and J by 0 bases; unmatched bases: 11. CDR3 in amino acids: CSANPLLAGGHQETQYF. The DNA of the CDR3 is TGCAGTGCCAACCCACTACTAGCGGGGGGACACCAAGAGACCCAGTACTTC.

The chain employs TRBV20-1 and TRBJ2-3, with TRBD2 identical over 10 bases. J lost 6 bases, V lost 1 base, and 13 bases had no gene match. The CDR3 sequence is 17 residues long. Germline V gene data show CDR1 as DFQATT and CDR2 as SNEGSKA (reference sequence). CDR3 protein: CSARGGPPSGSPDTQYF. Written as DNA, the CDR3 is TGCAGTGCTAGAGGGGGCCCACCTAGCGGGAGTCCCGATACGCAGTATTTT.

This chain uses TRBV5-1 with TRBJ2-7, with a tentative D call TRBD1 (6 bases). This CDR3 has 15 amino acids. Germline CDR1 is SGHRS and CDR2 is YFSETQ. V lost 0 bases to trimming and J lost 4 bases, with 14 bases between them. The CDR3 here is CASSLAAGRGYEQYF. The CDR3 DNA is TGCGCCAGCAGCTTGGCAGCAGGTAGGGGGTACGAGCAGTACTTC.

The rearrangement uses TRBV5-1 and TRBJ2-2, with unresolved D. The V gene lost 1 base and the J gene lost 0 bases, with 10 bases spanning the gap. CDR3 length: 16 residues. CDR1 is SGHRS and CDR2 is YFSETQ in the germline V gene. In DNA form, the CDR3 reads TGCGCCAGCAGCTTGATGGAGCTCGCGAACACCGGGGAGCTGTTTTTT. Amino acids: CASSLMELANTGELFF.

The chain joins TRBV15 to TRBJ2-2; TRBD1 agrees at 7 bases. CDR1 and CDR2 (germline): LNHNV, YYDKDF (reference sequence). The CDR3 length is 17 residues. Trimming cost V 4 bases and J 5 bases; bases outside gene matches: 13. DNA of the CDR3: TGTGCCACCAGCAAAGAGAACTCAGGGGGATGGACCGGGGAGCTGTTTTTT. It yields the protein CATSKENSGGWTGELFF. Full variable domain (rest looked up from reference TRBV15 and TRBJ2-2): DAMVIQNPRYQVTQFGKPVTLSCSQTLNHNVMYWYQQKSSQAPKLLFHYYDKDFNNEADTPDNFQSRRPNTSFCFLDIRSPGLGDTAMYLCATSKENSGGWTGELFFGEGSRLTVL.

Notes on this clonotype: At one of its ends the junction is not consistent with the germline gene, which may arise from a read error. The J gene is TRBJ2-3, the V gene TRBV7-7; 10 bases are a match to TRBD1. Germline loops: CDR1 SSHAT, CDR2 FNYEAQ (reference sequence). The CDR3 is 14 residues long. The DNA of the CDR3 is TGTGCTAGCAGCTCCGGGACAGGGGTAACTACGCAGTATTTT. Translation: CASSSGTGVTTQYF.

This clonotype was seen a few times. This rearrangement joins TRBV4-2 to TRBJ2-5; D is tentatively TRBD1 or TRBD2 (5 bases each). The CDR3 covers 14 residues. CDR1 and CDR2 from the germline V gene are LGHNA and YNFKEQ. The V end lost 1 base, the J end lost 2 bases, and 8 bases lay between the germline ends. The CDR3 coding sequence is TGTGCCAGCAGCCAAGTATGGGGGCAAGAGACCCAGTACTTC. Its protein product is CASSQVWGQETQYF.

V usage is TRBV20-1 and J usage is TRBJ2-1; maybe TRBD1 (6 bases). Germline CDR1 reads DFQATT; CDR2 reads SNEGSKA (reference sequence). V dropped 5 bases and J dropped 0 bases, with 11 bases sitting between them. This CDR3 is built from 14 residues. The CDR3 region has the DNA TGCAGTGCTCTGATAGGGGGCTCCTACAATGAGCAGTTCTTC. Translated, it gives CSALIGGSYNEQFF.

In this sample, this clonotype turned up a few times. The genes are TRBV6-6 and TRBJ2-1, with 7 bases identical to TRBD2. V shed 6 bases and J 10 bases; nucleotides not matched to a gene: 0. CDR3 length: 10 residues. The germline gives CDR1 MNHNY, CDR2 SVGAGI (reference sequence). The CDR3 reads CASRRGEQFF. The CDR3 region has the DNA TGTGCCAGCAGGCGGGGGGAGCAGTTCTTC.

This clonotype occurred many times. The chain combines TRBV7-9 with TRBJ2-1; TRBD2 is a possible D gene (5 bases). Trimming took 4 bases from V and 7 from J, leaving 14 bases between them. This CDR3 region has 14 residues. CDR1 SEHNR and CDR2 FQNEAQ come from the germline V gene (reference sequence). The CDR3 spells CASSSLRRTNEQFF. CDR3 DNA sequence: TGTGCCAGCAGCTCCCTTCGACGGACTAATGAGCAGTTCTTC. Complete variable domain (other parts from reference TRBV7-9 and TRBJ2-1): DTGVSQNPRHKITKRGQNVTFRCDPISEHNRLYWYRQTLGQGPEFLTYFQNEAQLEKSRLLSDRFSAERPKGSFSTLEIQRTEQGDSAMYLCASSSLRRTNEQFFGPGTRLTVL.

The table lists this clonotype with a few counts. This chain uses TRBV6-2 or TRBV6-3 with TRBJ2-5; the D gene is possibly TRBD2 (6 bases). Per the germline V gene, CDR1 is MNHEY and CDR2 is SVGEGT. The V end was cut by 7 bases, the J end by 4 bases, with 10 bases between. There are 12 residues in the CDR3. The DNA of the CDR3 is TGTGCCAGCAAGAAGGAGGGAGAGACCCAGTACTTC. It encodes CASKKEGETQYF.

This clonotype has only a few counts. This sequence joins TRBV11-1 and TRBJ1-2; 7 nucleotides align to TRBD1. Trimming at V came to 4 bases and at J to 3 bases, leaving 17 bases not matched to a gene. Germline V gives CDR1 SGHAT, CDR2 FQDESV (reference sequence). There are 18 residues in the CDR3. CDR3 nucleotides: TGTGCCAGCAGCTCAACCGACAGGGCTCGGTGGGAGGACTATGGCTACACCTTC. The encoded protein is CASSSTDRARWEDYGYTF.

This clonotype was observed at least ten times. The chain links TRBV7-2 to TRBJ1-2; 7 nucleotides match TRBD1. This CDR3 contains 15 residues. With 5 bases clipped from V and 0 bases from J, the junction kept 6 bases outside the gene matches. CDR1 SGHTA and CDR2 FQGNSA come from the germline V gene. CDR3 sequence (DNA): TGTGCCAGCAGCACGAGGACAGGAGCTAACTATGGCTACACCTTC. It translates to CASSTRTGANYGYTF. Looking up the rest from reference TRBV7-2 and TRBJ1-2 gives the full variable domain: GAGVSQSPSNKVTEKGKDVELRCDPISGHTALYWYRQSLGQGLEFLIYFQGNSAPDKSGLPSDRFSAERTGGSVSTLTIQRTQQEDSAVYLCASSTRTGANYGYTFGSGTRLTVV.

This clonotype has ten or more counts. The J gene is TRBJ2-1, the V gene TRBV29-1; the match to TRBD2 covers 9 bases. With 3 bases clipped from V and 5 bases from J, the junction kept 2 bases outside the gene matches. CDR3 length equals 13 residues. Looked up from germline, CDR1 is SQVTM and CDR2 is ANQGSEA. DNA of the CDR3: TGCAGCGTTGATAGCGGGAGAGACAATGAGCAGTTCTTC. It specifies CSVDSGRDNEQFF.

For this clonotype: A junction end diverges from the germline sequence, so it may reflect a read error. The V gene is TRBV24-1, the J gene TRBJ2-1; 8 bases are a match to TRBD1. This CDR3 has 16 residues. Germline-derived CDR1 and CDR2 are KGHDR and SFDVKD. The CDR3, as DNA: TGTGCCACCAATGATTCGCTACAGGGGGCCTACAATGAGCAGTTCTTC. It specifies CATNDSLQGAYNEQFF.

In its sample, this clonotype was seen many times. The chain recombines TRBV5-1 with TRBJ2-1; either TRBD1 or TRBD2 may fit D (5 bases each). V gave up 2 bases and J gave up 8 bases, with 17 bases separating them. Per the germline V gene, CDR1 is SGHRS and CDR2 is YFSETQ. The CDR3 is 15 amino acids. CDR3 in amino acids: CASSLVRRGGYEQFF. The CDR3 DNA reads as TGCGCCAGCAGCTTAGTCCGCCGTGGGGGTTATGAGCAGTTCTTC. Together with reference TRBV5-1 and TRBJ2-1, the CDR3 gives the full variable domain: KAGVTQTPRYLIKTRGQQVTLSCSPISGHRSVSWYQQTPGQGLQFLFEYFSETQRNKGNFPGRFSGRQFSNSRSEMNVSTLELGDSALYLCASSLVRRGGYEQFFGPGTRLTVL.